These 15 T cell receptor beta chains originate from one sample sequenced in a study of T-cell memory formation after mild COVID-19. Each CDR3 protein gets one entry after TCRdb re-called the 5' RACE reads with MiXCR. The sample yields 550,000 to 600,000 distinct CDR3 sequences, about 22% seen once. The specimen was PBMCs or a T cell subset sorted from them (not recorded which). Receptors were obtained from an adult woman who had mild COVID-19 (a few samples of this study predate the infection). Cell type and time point are not known.

The rearrangement links TRBV5-5 to TRBJ1-1; D might be TRBD1 (6 bases). CDR3 length equals 15 residues. Per the germline V gene, CDR1 is SGHKS and CDR2 is YYEKEE (reference sequence). Between the trimmed V and J ends, which lost 3 bases and 1 base, there was a span of 13 bases. This CDR3 is CASSWGGAANTEAFF. CDR3 bases: TGTGCCAGCAGCTGGGGGGGGGCGGCGAACACTGAAGCTTTCTTT. Supplemented by reference TRBV5-5 and TRBJ1-1, the full variable domain reads DAGVTQSPTHLIKTRGQQVTLRCSPISGHKSVSWYQQVLGQGPQFIFQYYEKEERGRGNFPDRFSARQFPNYSSELNVNALLLGDSALYLCASSWGGAANTEAFFGQGTRLTVV.

This sequence joins TRBV12-3 or TRBV12-4 and TRBJ2-3; TRBD2 aligns across 10 bases. The length of the CDR3 is 13 residues. After removal of 6 bases from V and 7 bases from J, the junction contained 4 bases not matched to a gene. CDR3 bases: TGTGCCAGCAGACCTAGCGGGGGCAATACGCAGTATTTT. Protein: CASRPSGGNTQYF.

This clonotype was found a few times. The chain joins TRBV4-2 to TRBJ2-3, with 7 positions matching TRBD1. Unmatched junction bases numbered 8, after V lost 5 bases and J lost 3 bases. This CDR3 is built from 15 residues. Germline V lookup: CDR1 LGHNA, CDR2 YNFKEQ. CDR3 residues: CASSDPGQITDTQYF. CDR3 DNA: TGTGCCAGCAGCGATCCGGGACAGATAACAGATACGCAGTATTTT.

This clonotype came up a few times. The chain couples TRBV20-1 to TRBJ2-7, with 9 nucleotides matching TRBD1. Germline V gene data show CDR1 as DFQATT and CDR2 as SNEGSKA (reference sequence). This CDR3 contains 15 residues. J was trimmed by 5 bases and V by 5 bases; bases with no gene match: 13. CDR3 in DNA: TGCAGTGCTCGAATCGGGACAGGGATGTACAACGAGCAGTACTTC. It specifies CSARIGTGMYNEQYF.

The chain employs TRBV20-1 and TRBJ1-3; D call uncertain. The CDR3 is 14 amino acids. The V end lost 3 bases, the J end lost 0 bases, and 9 bases lay between the germline ends. CDR1 and CDR2 (germline): DFQATT, SNEGSKA (reference sequence). This CDR3 is CSARGTSSGNTIYF. The CDR3 region has the DNA TGCAGTGCTAGGGGCACCAGCTCTGGAAACACCATATATTTT.

J is TRBJ2-5 and V is TRBV20-1; 8 nucleotides align to TRBD2. Trimming cost V 6 bases and J 2 bases; bases outside gene matches: 14. The CDR3 is 16 amino acids. Germline CDR1 and CDR2: DFQATT and SNEGSKA (reference sequence). Written as DNA, the CDR3 is TGCAGTGCAACGGGAGGGGAAGGAAGGACTCAAGAGACCCAGTACTTC. Translating it yields CSATGGEGRTQETQYF.

This chain connects TRBV4-1 to TRBJ2-3; D gene ambiguous. The CDR3 has 12 residues. Germline V CDR1 and CDR2: MGHRA, YSYEKL. V was pared by 4 bases and J by 3 bases, with 5 bases between. The CDR3 bases are TGCGCCAGCAGCCTAAAGACAGATACGCAGTATTTT. Amino acid sequence: CASSLKTDTQYF.

This clonotype was counted between two and nine times. The chain combines TRBV6-5 with TRBJ2-2; 8 bases fit TRBD1. V shed 1 base and J 3 bases; nucleotides not matched to a gene: 7. CDR1 is MNHEY and CDR2 is SVGAGI in the germline V gene. The CDR3 contains 17 residues. The CDR3 reads CASSYLTGVMDTGELFF. CDR3 bases: TGTGCCAGCAGTTACTTGACAGGGGTGATGGACACCGGGGAGCTGTTTTTT.

Written as DNA, the CDR3 is TGTGCCAGCAGCCCCTCGGCAGGGGGTGTCTACGAGCAGTACTTC. This translates into CASSPSAGGVYEQYF. J is TRBJ2-7 and V is TRBV11-2, with 7 bases that match TRBD1. Germline V gives CDR1 SGHAT, CDR2 FQNNGV. Trimming took 5 bases from V and 3 from J; bases not matched to a gene: 10. This CDR3 contains 15 residues.

V and J are TRBV6-2 or TRBV6-3 and TRBJ1-1; 7 bases are a match to TRBD1. The ends lost 2 bases at V and 1 base at J; junction bases unmatched: 4. CDR3 length equals 15 residues. Germline-derived CDR1 and CDR2 are MNHEY and SVGEGT. The CDR3 protein is CASSYPRDRNTEAFF. CDR3 nucleotide sequence: TGTGCCAGCAGTTACCCCCGGGACAGGAACACTGAAGCTTTCTTT.

In this sample, this clonotype turned up a few times. This CDR3 reads CASSYSPGGLSTDTQYF. DNA for the CDR3: TGTGCCAGCAGTTACTCGCCCGGGGGCCTGAGTACAGATACGCAGTATTTT. The chain is built from TRBV6-5 and TRBJ2-3; D possibly matches TRBD1 or TRBD2 (6 bases each). The V end lost 0 bases, the J end lost 3 bases, and 16 bases lay between the germline ends. Per the germline V gene, CDR1 is MNHEY and CDR2 is SVGAGI. This CDR3 has 17 residues.

This clonotype was counted between two and nine times. This chain joins TRBV12-3 or TRBV12-4 and TRBJ1-6; D gene unclear. This CDR3 region has 13 residues. Between the trimmed V and J ends, which lost 8 bases and 9 bases, there was a span of 14 bases. This CDR3 reads CASSSIEASPLHF. DNA for the CDR3: TGTGCCAGCTCCTCAATCGAGGCTTCACCCCTCCACTTT.

This clonotype has just one count. V usage is TRBV7-9 and J usage is TRBJ1-4; 10 nucleotides align to TRBD1. The CDR3 is 14 residues long. Germline V CDR1 and CDR2: SEHNR, FQNEAQ (reference sequence). Germline trimming cut 4 bases from V and 7 bases from J; bases unmatched to any gene: 3. The CDR3 here is CASSWGQGLEKLFF. The CDR3 nucleotides are TGTGCCAGCAGCTGGGGACAGGGGCTTGAAAAACTGTTTTTT.

The J gene is TRBJ2-1, the V gene TRBV19; possible D gene TRBD1, 6 bases. The V gene's germline CDR1 is LNHDA and CDR2 SQIVND (reference sequence). V gave up 0 bases and J gave up 15 bases, with 15 bases separating them. CDR3 length: 13 residues. The CDR3 region is CASSIDRAQGRFF. The CDR3, as DNA: TGTGCCAGTAGTATAGATAGGGCACAGGGAAGGTTCTTC.

This chain links TRBV20-1 with TRBJ2-3; 8 bases align to TRBD1. Germline V gene lookup returns CDR1 DFQATT and CDR2 SNEGSKA (reference sequence). V trimming: 6 bases; J trimming: 5 bases; junction bases outside the gene matches: 13. The CDR3 covers 15 residues. The CDR3 sequence: CSAWPGQGRIDTQYF. The CDR3 nucleotides read TGCAGTGCCTGGCCCGGACAGGGTAGAATAGATACGCAGTATTTT.